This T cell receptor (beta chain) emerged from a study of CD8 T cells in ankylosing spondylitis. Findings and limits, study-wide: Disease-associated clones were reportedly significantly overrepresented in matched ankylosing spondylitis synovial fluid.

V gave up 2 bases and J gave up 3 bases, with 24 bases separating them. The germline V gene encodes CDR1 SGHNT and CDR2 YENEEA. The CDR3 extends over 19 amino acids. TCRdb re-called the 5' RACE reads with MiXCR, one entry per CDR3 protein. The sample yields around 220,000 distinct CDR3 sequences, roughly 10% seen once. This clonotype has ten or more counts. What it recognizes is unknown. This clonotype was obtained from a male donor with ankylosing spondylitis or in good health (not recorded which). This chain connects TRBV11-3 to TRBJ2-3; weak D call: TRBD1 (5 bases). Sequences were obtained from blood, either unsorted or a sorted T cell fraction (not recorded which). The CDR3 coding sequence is TGTGCCAGCAGCTTACTGGGCAGGGCCGGAGTGTGGGGAACAGATACGCAGTATTTT. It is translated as CASSLLGRAGVWGTDTQYF. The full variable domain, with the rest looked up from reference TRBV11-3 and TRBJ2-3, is EAGVVQSPRYKIIEKKQPVAFWCNPISGHNTLYWYLQNLGQGPELLIRYENEEAVDDSQLPKDRFSAERLKGVDSTLKIQPAELGDSAVYLCASSLLGRAGVWGTDTQYFGPGTRLTVL.